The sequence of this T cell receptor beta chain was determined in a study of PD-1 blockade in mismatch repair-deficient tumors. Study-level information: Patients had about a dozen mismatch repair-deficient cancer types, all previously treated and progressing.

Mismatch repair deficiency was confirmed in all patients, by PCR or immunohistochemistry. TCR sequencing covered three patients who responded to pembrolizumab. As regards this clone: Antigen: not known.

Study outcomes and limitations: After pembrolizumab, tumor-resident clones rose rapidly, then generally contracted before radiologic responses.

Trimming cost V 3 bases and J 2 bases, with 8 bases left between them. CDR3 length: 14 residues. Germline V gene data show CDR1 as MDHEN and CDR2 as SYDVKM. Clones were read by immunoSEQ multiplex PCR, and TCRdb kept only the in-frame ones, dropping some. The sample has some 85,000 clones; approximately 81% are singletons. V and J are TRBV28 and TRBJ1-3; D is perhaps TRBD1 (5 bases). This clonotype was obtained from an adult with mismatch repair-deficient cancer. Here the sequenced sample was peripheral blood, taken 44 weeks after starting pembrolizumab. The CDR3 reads CASSFLGAGNTIYF. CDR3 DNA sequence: TGTGCCAGCAGTTTTTTGGGGGCTGGAAACACCATATATTTT.